This record concerns one T cell receptor beta chain sequence. No cognate antigen has been identified for it. A much larger clone differs by one base, so this may be a read error. This specimen's time point label, interpreted: 45 days after influenza vaccine administration. The library was made by RT-PCR. Reads for this sample came from an Illumina HiSeq 2500. TCRdb ran its own pipeline on the public reads, namely fastp trimming at Q25 and MiXCR clone calling, and kept in-frame beta chains. CDR3 protein duplicates are merged, each entry listing the most common genes and DNA. The sample has over 450,000 distinct CDR3 sequences on record, 13% of them singletons. Clones ranked in the top ten supply around 14% of the sample. The sample originates from a study of response to subunit inactivated influenza vaccine (dated by TCRdb to the late 2010s). Notes on the research overall: Deep quantitative T cell receptor repertoire profiling was used in the study to track responses to a trivalent subunit inactivated influenza vaccine.

General study outcomes and caveats: The authors suggested that each seasonal influenza vaccination may recruit only a limited number of new T cells.

There are 15 amino acids in the CDR3, from cysteine to phenylalanine inclusive. Only the CDR3 DNA is retained, 45 bases long and in frame from the first base. CDR1 and CDR2 are drawn from the germline V gene: SGHRS, YFSETQ. Here the chain combines TRBV5-1 and TRBJ2-3; TRBD1 aligns with 9 central bases. The specimen was PBMCs from blood, collected 45 days after vaccination. The TCR sequence derives from a man between 45 and 60 years old who received an inactivated influenza vaccine. Donor details come from another sample of the same person, matched by shared clones. CDR3 sequence: CVSSLGGQGSDTQYF. The DNA reads as follows: TGCGTCAGCAGCTTGGGCGGACAGGGGTCAGATACGCAGTATTTT.